Sequencing of this T cell receptor (beta chain) was carried out in a study of CD8 T cells in ankylosing spondylitis (dated by TCRdb to 2015 to 2018). Background for the entire study: T cell receptor beta repertoires were profiled in healthy donors and ankylosing spondylitis patients so that disease-linked TCR variants could be found. The full study cohort comprised around 23 ankylosing spondylitis patients and roughly 100 healthy donors. Peripheral blood was sampled, and synovial fluid was also collected from ankylosing spondylitis patients. Broad study findings and their caveats: The disease-linked clones were reported as significantly enriched in matched synovial fluid samples from ankylosing spondylitis patients. In peripheral blood, the disease-linked clones were found at relatively low frequencies and had a CD8+ phenotype. A TCR beta motif made up of several highly homologous amino acid variants appeared to be characteristic of blood from ankylosing spondylitis patients. Some motif variants had previously been reported in the synovial fluid and blood of reactive arthritis patients, which suggests shared mechanisms of disease initiation.

At least ten counts were recorded for this clonotype. It lacks a known antigen. Base-call qualities are not available, and no considerably larger clone is one nucleotide away. Sequencing took place on an Illumina HiSeq 2500. TCR beta libraries were prepared by quantitative 5'-RACE with molecular barcodes. The published analysis was carried out like this. To identify disease-linked TCR variants, a new computational method was used, one built on a probabilistic model of VDJ rearrangement. TCRdb trimmed public reads at Q25 via fastp, called clones via MiXCR and kept in-frame beta chains. Each record represents a unique CDR3 protein, reported with the most common genes and DNA among its rows. The V and J calls, along with clone size, are taken from TCRdb and not from the paper's own processing. The sample table records roughly 40,000 distinct CDR3 sequences; 3% to 4.5% of these occur just once. The ten largest clones add up to roughly 4% of the sample.

Sequences SGDLS (CDR1) and YYNGEE (CDR2) are obtained from the germline V gene. V is shortened by 0 bases, J by 3 bases, and the region joining them spans 16 bases. From its cysteine to its phenylalanine, the CDR3 spans 16 amino acids. The sequence is cut down to CDR3 DNA, 48 bases in frame from base 1. This sequence uses TRBV9 and TRBJ2-7, with a weak D call of TRBD1 (5 bases match). This clonotype was obtained from a female donor with ankylosing spondylitis or in good health (not recorded which). The sample taken for sequencing was blood, either unsorted or a sorted T cell fraction (not recorded which). The sequence in DNA is TGTGCCAGCAGCGTAGAGGACACGAGATCAAGCTACGAGCAGTACTTC. Its protein product is CASSVEDTRSSYEQYF. The reference TRBV9 and TRBJ2-7 proteins fill in what lies around the CDR3, so the full variable domain reads DSGVTQTPKHLITATGQRVTLRCSPRSGDLSVYWYQQSLDQGLQFLIQYYNGEERAKGNILERFSAQQFPDLHSELNLSSLELGDSALYFCASSVEDTRSSYEQYFGPGTRLTVT.